Given below is one T cell receptor beta chain in context. Antigen unknown. TCRdb keeps only in-frame clones here, not all; method: immunoSEQ multiplex PCR. Among about 48,000 clones listed, roughly 91% were seen once. The data derive from a study of OX40 agonist ivuxolimab in advanced cancers. About the research overall: At 0.01 to 10 mg/kg, ivuxolimab was administered intravenously to patients every 2 weeks. Findings of the study overall: The specificity for antigen of the expanded peripheral T cells was not determined.

The ends lost 6 bases at V and 6 bases at J; junction bases unmatched: 5. From germline, CDR1 is LNHNV and CDR2 YYDKDF (reference sequence). The CDR3 contains 14 residues. Sequenced here: CD4+ or CD8+ T cells sorted from blood, sampled in a trial of the OX40 agonist ivuxolimab. The sequence came from an adult with an advanced solid tumor such as melanoma, head and neck, liver or kidney cancer. The gene calls are TRBV15 and TRBJ2-2; TRBD1 agrees at 9 bases. The CDR3 here is CATSTGTGSGELFF. Here the CDR3 DNA reads TGTGCCACCAGTACCGGGACAGGGTCCGGGGAGCTGTTTTTT.